This T cell receptor (beta chain) is from a study of OX40 agonist ivuxolimab in advanced cancers. Study context: A mean age of around 63 years, range roughly 20 to 85, was recorded, and under 85% were male. Study-wide results and limits: Partial responders treated at 0.1-3.0 mg/kg exhibited clonal expansion among the lowest measured.

V gave up 3 bases and J gave up 4 bases; unmatched junction bases: 6. CDR3 length: 16 amino acids. The germline gives CDR1 SGHRS, CDR2 YFSETQ. Blood draws occurred at baseline, cycle 4 day 1, and cycle 7 day 1. Note on this clone: Its target is unknown.

This table comes from immunoSEQ multiplex PCR, and its TCRdb copy is limited to in-frame clones, with some not included. The repertoire includes some 25,000 clones, 86% of them detected once, and approximately 40% sits in the top ten. The source is an adult with an advanced solid tumor such as melanoma, head and neck, liver or kidney cancer. The material was CD4+ or CD8+ T cells sorted from blood, obtained in a trial of the OX40 agonist ivuxolimab. This chain links TRBV5-1 with TRBJ2-1; 11 bases are a match to TRBD2. The CDR3 sequence is CASSYETSGIYNEQFF. Here the CDR3 DNA reads TGCGCCAGCAGCTATGAGACTAGCGGGATTTACAATGAGCAGTTCTTC.